This TCR beta chain was sequenced for a study of control samples from healthy donors and cancer patients. Repertoires were generated with immunoSEQ multiplex PCR, while TCRdb's copy carries only in-frame clones and drops some. The sample records some 28,000 clones, around 80% being singletons. The germline CDR1 and CDR2 sequences are SGHDT and YYEEEE. V shed 0 bases, J shed 5 bases, and the junction held 2 bases outside the gene matches. The CDR3 has 15 residues. The sequenced sample consisted of PBMCs. The genes are TRBV5-6 and TRBJ2-3; 11 positions agree with TRBD2. The receptor comes from a man aged 55 to 70 with head and neck cancer. CDR3 protein: CASSLAGLAGDTQYF. The CDR3 nucleotides read TGTGCCAGCAGCTTGGCCGGACTAGCGGGAGATACGCAGTATTTT.